These T cell receptor beta chains were read from a single sample in a study of OX40 agonist ivuxolimab in advanced cancers. TCRdb's table, derived via immunoSEQ multiplex PCR, lists solely in-frame clones and lacks some. The sample contains 21,000 or so clones, roughly 80% of which appear only once. Material: CD4+ or CD8+ T cells sorted from blood, obtained in a trial of the OX40 agonist ivuxolimab. The receptor set was obtained from an adult with an advanced solid tumor such as melanoma, head and neck, liver or kidney cancer. The CDR3 runs from the conserved cysteine through the conserved F or W. A D gene is named only where the DNA matches it firmly. The size field is filled for only some rows; it gives once, few, many or a size class.

j_gene: TRBJ1-2; d_gene: NA; abundance: NA; v_gene: TRBV9; CDR3aa: CASSVRDGILYGYTF; CDR3nt: TGTGCCAGCAGCGTCCGGGACGGAATATTGTATGGCTACACCTTC
j_gene: TRBJ2-3; d_gene: TRBD2; abundance: NA; v_gene: TRBV18; CDR3aa: CASSQAGSTDTQYF; CDR3nt: TGTGCCAGCTCACAAGCGGGGAGCACAGATACGCAGTATTTT
j_gene: TRBJ2-7; d_gene: TRBD1; abundance: NA; v_gene: TRBV2; CDR3aa: CASKGQDSYEQYF; CDR3nt: TGTGCCAGCAAGGGACAGGACTCCTACGAGCAGTACTTC
j_gene: TRBJ1-4; d_gene: NA; abundance: NA; v_gene: TRBV5-1; CDR3aa: CASSLKGGATNEKLFF; CDR3nt: TGCGCCAGCAGCTTGAAAGGAGGAGCAACTAATGAAAAACTGTTTTTT
j_gene: TRBJ1-2; d_gene: NA; abundance: NA; v_gene: TRBV29-1; CDR3aa: CSVVPMGAEGYTF; CDR3nt: TGCAGCGTTGTTCCAATGGGGGCGGAGGGCTACACCTTC
j_gene: TRBJ2-7; d_gene: NA; abundance: NA; v_gene: TRBV29-1; CDR3aa: CSVQDLYEQYF; CDR3nt: TGCAGCGTTCAAGACCTCTACGAGCAGTACTTC
j_gene: TRBJ2-1; d_gene: NA; abundance: NA; v_gene: TRBV4-1; CDR3aa: CASSPSESSYNEQFF; CDR3nt: TGCGCCAGCAGTCCTAGCGAGAGCTCCTACAATGAGCAGTTCTTC
j_gene: TRBJ2-2; d_gene: NA; abundance: NA; v_gene: TRBV7-9; CDR3aa: CASSSGDGQAGELFF; CDR3nt: TGTGCCAGCAGCTCGGGGGACGGTCAAGCCGGGGAGCTGTTTTTT
j_gene: TRBJ2-2; d_gene: NA; abundance: NA; v_gene: TRBV27; CDR3aa: CASSLLFRGLGAGELFF; CDR3nt: TGTGCCAGCAGTTTATTATTCCGGGGCCTCGGCGCCGGGGAGCTGTTTTTT
j_gene: TRBJ2-3; d_gene: NA; abundance: NA; v_gene: TRBV27; CDR3aa: CASSHSGQGRGDTQYF; CDR3nt: TGTGCCAGCAGTCACTCGGGGCAGGGGAGGGGAGATACGCAGTATTTT
j_gene: TRBJ2-1; d_gene: NA; abundance: NA; v_gene: TRBV5-8; CDR3aa: CASSWGQGSNEQFF; CDR3nt: TGTGCCAGCAGCTGGGGACAAGGCAGCAATGAGCAGTTCTTC
j_gene: TRBJ2-7; d_gene: TRBD1; abundance: once; v_gene: TRBV28; CDR3aa: CASRGQDLPYEQYF; CDR3nt: TGTGCCAGCAGGGGACAGGACCTCCCCTACGAGCAGTACTTC
j_gene: TRBJ1-1; d_gene: TRBD1; abundance: NA; v_gene: TRBV4-1; CDR3aa: CASSQARDRDEAFF; CDR3nt: TGCGCCAGCAGCCAGGCCCGGGACAGGGATGAAGCTTTCTTT
j_gene: TRBJ1-1; d_gene: NA; abundance: few; v_gene: TRBV5-6; CDR3aa: CASTDRPPNTEAFF; CDR3nt: TGTGCCAGCACCGACAGGCCTCCGAACACTGAAGCTTTCTTT
j_gene: TRBJ1-2; d_gene: TRBD1; abundance: NA; v_gene: TRBV5-1; CDR3aa: CASSLEGQGGYGYTF; CDR3nt: TGCGCCAGCAGCTTGGAGGGACAGGGCGGGTATGGCTACACCTTC
j_gene: TRBJ2-1; d_gene: NA; abundance: NA; v_gene: TRBV2; CDR3aa: CASSAIGEQFF; CDR3nt: TGTGCCAGCAGCGCCATAGGTGAGCAGTTCTTC
j_gene: TRBJ2-3; d_gene: NA; abundance: NA; v_gene: TRBV4-1; CDR3aa: CASRTERDHSTDTQYF; CDR3nt: TGCGCCAGCAGGACCGAACGGGACCATAGCACAGATACGCAGTATTTT
j_gene: TRBJ1-1; d_gene: NA; abundance: once; v_gene: TRBV29-1; CDR3aa: CSVDGPHKPNTEAFF; CDR3nt: TGCAGCGTTGACGGACCGCATAAACCGAACACTGAAGCTTTCTTT
j_gene: TRBJ2-1; d_gene: NA; abundance: NA; v_gene: TRBV5-1; CDR3aa: CASSLGHSNQVRYNEQFF; CDR3nt: TGCGCCAGCAGCTTGGGCCACTCCAATCAGGTCCGCTACAATGAGCAGTTCTTC
j_gene: TRBJ2-1; d_gene: NA; abundance: NA; v_gene: TRBV7-9; CDR3aa: CASSSMRAGEMSSYNEQFF; CDR3nt: TGTGCCAGCAGCTCCATGCGGGCAGGGGAAATGAGCTCCTACAATGAGCAGTTCTTC
j_gene: TRBJ1-1; d_gene: NA; abundance: medium-sized; v_gene: TRBV5-1; CDR3aa: CASSLAGGYTEAFF; CDR3nt: TGCGCCAGCAGCTTGGCCGGGGGATACACTGAAGCTTTCTTT
j_gene: TRBJ1-1; d_gene: TRBD1; abundance: NA; v_gene: TRBV10-2; CDR3aa: CASRDRGGTEAFF; CDR3nt: TGCGCCAGCAGGGACAGGGGAGGCACTGAAGCTTTCTTT
j_gene: TRBJ2-7; d_gene: TRBD1; abundance: NA; v_gene: TRBV2; CDR3aa: CASRGGDRGLSYEQYF; CDR3nt: TGTGCCAGCAGGGGCGGCGACAGGGGGCTCTCCTACGAGCAGTACTTC